Listed here are 32 T cell receptor beta chains from one sample, sequenced in a study of neurological immune-mediated disorders. In TCRdb, the 5' RACE reads were re-called with MiXCR into one record per CDR3 protein. The data contain approximately 40,000 distinct CDR3 sequences, about a fifth of them singletons. Sample time point: technical triplicate 3. Specimen: PBMCs. All receptors come from a man in his sixties with HTLV-1-associated myelopathy (HAM/TSP).

The sample holds many counts of this clonotype. The V call is TRBV5-1, the J call TRBJ1-4; D possibly corresponds to TRBD1 (5 bases). This CDR3 is 13 amino acids long. Deletions cut 0 bases from V and 14 bases from J, with 14 bases between. Germline V gives CDR1 SGHRS, CDR2 YFSETQ. CDR3 residues: CASSLAQAGDLFF. The CDR3 DNA is TGCGCCAGCAGCTTGGCCCAAGCCGGGGACCTGTTTTTT.

The sample holds many counts of this clonotype. This rearrangement joins TRBV2 to TRBJ2-2; no definite D call. Germline CDR1 SNHLY, CDR2 FYNNEI. CDR3 length equals 13 residues. V lost 1 base and J 5 bases, leaving 5 bases between the germline ends. DNA of the CDR3: TGTGCCAGCAGTGAAGTTTGGACCGGGGAGCTGTTTTTT. Amino acid sequence: CASSEVWTGELFF.

This clonotype has more than one count but fewer than ten. The chain couples TRBV12-3 or TRBV12-4 to TRBJ2-5; D not certain. The V end was cut by 4 bases, the J end by 1 base, with 10 bases between. The length of the CDR3 is 14 residues. CDR3 nucleotide sequence: TGTGCCAGCAGTTCCTCAGGAGTCCAAGAGACCCAGTACTTC. It is translated as CASSSSGVQETQYF.

This clonotype has a count of ten or more. The rearrangement joins TRBV29-1 to TRBJ2-3; TRBD1 aligns across 8 bases. V dropped 5 bases and J dropped 6; count of bases not matched to a gene: 10. The germline CDR1 and CDR2 sequences are SQVTM and ANQGSEA. CDR3 length: 14 amino acids. This CDR3 is CSVSQGGTSDTQYF. As DNA, the CDR3 is TGCAGCGTTTCACAGGGGGGTACCTCGGATACGCAGTATTTT.

This clonotype was found many times. The gene calls are TRBV30 and TRBJ2-1; 9 nucleotides match TRBD1. This CDR3 is built from 14 residues. J gave up 7 bases and V 0 bases, and 4 bases lay outside the gene matches. The germline gives CDR1 GTSNPN, CDR2 SVGIG (reference sequence). The CDR3 bases are TGTGCCTGGAGTGTAGGGACAGGGAGGAATGAGCAGTTCTTC. This translates into CAWSVGTGRNEQFF.

The sample holds many counts of this clonotype. J is TRBJ2-3 and V is TRBV7-2; maybe TRBD1 (5 bases). Germline CDR1 is SGHTA and CDR2 is FQGNSA. V lost 1 base to trimming and J lost 1 base, with 9 bases between them. This CDR3 spans 15 amino acids. The chain's CDR3 is CASSLGGAGTDTQYF. CDR3 nucleotide sequence: TGTGCCAGCAGCTTAGGGGGCGCGGGCACAGATACGCAGTATTTT.

This clonotype was counted many times. The chain carries TRBV10-3 and TRBJ2-3; no reliable D call. Germline values: CDR1 ENHRY, CDR2 SYGVKD. This CDR3 region has 14 residues. With 7 bases removed from V and 0 bases from J, the gap between germline ends came to 11 bases. CDR3 DNA sequence: TGTGCCATCAAGGGTGCGGTCAGCACAGATACGCAGTATTTT. Amino acids: CAIKGAVSTDTQYF.

V gene TRBV27 combines with J gene TRBJ1-5; possible D gene TRBD1, 6 bases. In germline, CDR1 is MNHEY, CDR2 SMNVEV (reference sequence). CDR3 length equals 15 residues. V lost 2 bases, J lost 7 bases, and 15 bases lay in between. The CDR3 DNA reads as TGTGCCAGCAGTTTAACCACAGGGCCGGGGCAGCCCCAGCATTTT. Its protein is CASSLTTGPGQPQHF.

This clonotype occurred many times. The rearrangement links TRBV10-3 to TRBJ1-3; D gene uncertain. The germline V and J ends were trimmed by 7 bases and 2 bases, with 9 bases remaining between them. The CDR3 spans 13 residues. The germline V gene has CDR1 ENHRY and CDR2 SYGVKD. The CDR3 loop reads CAIMQVAGNTIYF. For the CDR3, the DNA is TGTGCCATCATGCAGGTGGCTGGAAACACCATATATTTT.

This clonotype was recorded many times. The CDR3 sequence is CASSLASTYNEQFF. The CDR3 DNA reads TGTGCCAGCAGCTTGGCTAGCACTTACAATGAGCAGTTCTTC. The chain is built from TRBV5-5 and TRBJ2-1; maybe TRBD2 (5 bases). V lost 0 bases to trimming and J lost 4 bases, with 8 bases between them. Germline CDR1 and CDR2: SGHKS and YYEKEE (reference sequence). The CDR3 is 14 residues long.

CDR3: CASSDPTSGSWTGELFF. The CDR3 DNA reads as TGTGCCAGCAGTGATCCGACTAGCGGGAGTTGGACCGGGGAGCTGTTTTTT. J is TRBJ2-2 and V is TRBV2, with 12 bases lining up with TRBD2. The V gene's germline CDR1 is SNHLY and CDR2 FYNNEI. The CDR3 consists of 17 residues. The J segment lost 5 bases and the V segment lost 3 bases, leaving 7 bases of the junction unmatched.

This clonotype was found many times. The genes are TRBV5-1 and TRBJ2-1; TRBD1 is a possible D gene (8 bases). The germline CDR1 and CDR2 sequences are SGHRS and YFSETQ. V lost 1 base and J lost 6, with 11 bases in between. The CDR3 is made up of 14 amino acids. CDR3 in amino acids: CASSLNRGGNEQFF. The CDR3 DNA reads as TGCGCCAGCAGCTTGAACAGGGGGGGCAATGAGCAGTTCTTC. Together with reference TRBV5-1 and TRBJ2-1, the CDR3 gives the full variable domain: KAGVTQTPRYLIKTRGQQVTLSCSPISGHRSVSWYQQTPGQGLQFLFEYFSETQRNKGNFPGRFSGRQFSNSRSEMNVSTLELGDSALYLCASSLNRGGNEQFFGPGTRLTVL.

This clonotype was picked up a small number of times. This chain joins TRBV7-3 and TRBJ2-7, with D unresolved. This CDR3 region has 14 residues. Germline lookup yields CDR1 SGHTA and CDR2 FQGTGA. V lost 2 bases, J lost 2 bases, and 10 bases lay in between. The CDR3 region has the DNA TGTGCCAGCAGCTTAGCTCACAGACCCTACGAGCAGTACTTC. Translated, it gives CASSLAHRPYEQYF.

This clonotype came up many times. CDR3 DNA: TGTGCCAGCACCGACCAAGGAACCGGGAGTCCCTACGAGCAGTACTTC. It specifies CASTDQGTGSPYEQYF. The chain uses TRBV7-9 and TRBJ2-7, with a tentative D call TRBD2 (6 bases). The V and J ends lost 7 bases and 2 bases respectively, with 21 bases between them. This CDR3 spans 16 amino acids. Germline V gives CDR1 SEHNR, CDR2 FQNEAQ (reference sequence).

This clonotype was counted at least ten times. CDR3 loop: CASSLQGAPSTEAFF. The CDR3, as DNA: TGCGCCAGCAGCTTACAGGGGGCGCCGTCCACTGAAGCTTTCTTT. The chain links TRBV5-1 to TRBJ1-1, with 9 bases fitting TRBD1. Trimming removed 2 bases from V and 4 bases from J; junction bases left unmatched: 6. Germline V gives CDR1 SGHRS, CDR2 YFSETQ. This CDR3 has 15 amino acids.

There are many counts of this clonotype. The rearrangement joins TRBV20-1 to TRBJ2-5; possibly TRBD2 for D (7 bases). The CDR3 contains 15 residues. V lost 7 bases and J lost 5, with 23 bases in between. Germline V lookup: CDR1 DFQATT, CDR2 SNEGSKA (reference sequence). CDR3 residues: CSGLWTRKRGETQYF. The CDR3 DNA reads TGCAGTGGACTGTGGACTAGAAAGAGGGGGGAGACCCAGTACTTC.

This clonotype was recorded at least ten times. The rearrangement joins TRBV19 to TRBJ2-7, with 8 bases identical to TRBD2. The CDR3 runs to 13 residues. The germline CDR1 and CDR2 sequences are LNHDA and SQIVND (reference sequence). V trimming: 4 bases; J trimming: 7 bases; junction bases outside the gene matches: 6. The CDR3 is CASSTSGREEQYF. The DNA for the CDR3 is TGTGCCAGTAGTACTTCCGGGAGGGAAGAGCAGTACTTC.

This clonotype occurred many times. This chain uses TRBV7-2 with TRBJ2-3, with D hard to call. In germline, CDR1 is SGHTA, CDR2 FQGNSA. Trimming stripped 2 bases from V and 4 bases from J, with 19 bases between. This CDR3 contains 17 residues. For the CDR3, the DNA is TGTGCCAGCAGCTTATTATCGACCGCCGGATCAGCAGATACGCAGTATTTT. This gives the protein CASSLLSTAGSADTQYF.

There are many counts of this clonotype. This chain uses TRBV12-3 or TRBV12-4 with TRBJ2-7, with D tentatively TRBD1 (6 bases). The V gene lost 3 bases and the J gene lost 5 bases, with 8 bases spanning the gap. The CDR3 totals 12 residues. The CDR3 bases are TGTGCCAGCAGTTTGGCAGGGGACGAGCAGTACTTC. This sequence encodes CASSLAGDEQYF.

As concerns this clonotype: A much larger clone differs from this one at a single base, so this may be a read error. The chain is built from TRBV15 and TRBJ2-7, with TRBD1 matching over 9 bases. The CDR3 consists of 14 residues. V was clipped by 4 bases and J by 3 bases; unmatched bases: 4. Germline CDR1 reads LNHNV; CDR2 reads YYDKDF (reference sequence). CDR3 region: CATSIDRGNYEQYF. The CDR3 nucleotides are TGTGCCACCAGCATAGACAGGGGGAACTACGAGCAGTACTTC.

This clonotype was seen many times. The rearrangement links TRBV20-1 to TRBJ1-5, with D possibly TRBD1 on 6 matching bases. The CDR3 covers 13 residues. Germline CDR1 and CDR2: DFQATT and SNEGSKA (reference sequence). The V and J ends lost 5 bases and 5 bases respectively, with 13 bases between them. The CDR3: CSAARGAYQPQHF. The CDR3 DNA reads as TGCAGTGCTGCGAGGGGGGCATATCAGCCCCAGCATTTT.

This clonotype has at least ten counts. The gene calls are TRBV5-1 and TRBJ2-1; maybe TRBD2 (5 bases). V lost 2 bases to trimming and J lost 7 bases, with 13 bases between them. Germline lookup yields CDR1 SGHRS and CDR2 YFSETQ. CDR3 length equals 14 residues. The CDR3 protein is CASSFDSRRNEQFF. In DNA form, the CDR3 reads TGCGCCAGCAGCTTCGACTCCCGGAGGAATGAGCAGTTCTTC.

This clonotype has ten or more counts. The rearrangement uses TRBV5-1 and TRBJ2-2; TRBD1 matches 7 bases. This CDR3 has 14 residues. V trimming: 5 bases; J trimming: 0 bases; junction bases outside the gene matches: 1. Germline V gene data show CDR1 as SGHRS and CDR2 as YFSETQ. The CDR3 reads CASSQGANTGELFF. CDR3 in DNA: TGCGCCAGCAGTCAGGGGGCGAACACCGGGGAGCTGTTTTTT.

This clonotype was detected ten times or more. V gene TRBV6-5 combines with J gene TRBJ2-7, with 7 bases matching TRBD2. The J segment lost 3 bases and the V segment lost 7 bases, leaving 6 bases of the junction unmatched. The CDR3 length is 13 residues. Germline assignment: CDR1 MNHEY and CDR2 SVGAGI. The CDR3 bases are TGTGCCAGCAAAGGGGAGGGTCGCTACGAGCAGTACTTC. Protein product: CASKGEGRYEQYF.

Ten or more counts support this clonotype. The V and J genes are TRBV7-9 and TRBJ2-2; D possibly corresponds to TRBD2 (5 bases). The CDR3 has 15 residues. The germline V gene has CDR1 SEHNR and CDR2 FQNEAQ (reference sequence). V lost 4 bases to trimming and J lost 1 base, with 10 bases between them. This CDR3 is CASSWGEVNTGELFF. CDR3 bases: TGTGCCAGCAGCTGGGGAGAGGTGAACACCGGGGAGCTGTTTTTT.

In this sample, this clonotype turned up many times. The genes are TRBV24-1 and TRBJ2-5; 9 nucleotides align to TRBD2. The CDR3 is made up of 14 amino acids. V dropped 9 bases and J dropped 2; count of bases not matched to a gene: 6. The germline gives CDR1 KGHDR, CDR2 SFDVKD. CDR3 in amino acids: CATGASGTQETQYF. The CDR3 nucleotides are TGTGCCACCGGCGCTAGCGGGACTCAAGAGACCCAGTACTTC.

This clonotype showed up many times. The chain carries TRBV28 and TRBJ2-1; D not resolved. V lost 4 bases and J 5 bases, leaving 6 bases between the germline ends. Germline V gene lookup returns CDR1 MDHEN and CDR2 SYDVKM. The CDR3 has 12 residues. The CDR3 nucleotides are TGTGCCAGCAGTTCCAGCAACAATGAGCAGTTCTTC. Translated: CASSSSNNEQFF.

This clonotype was seen at least ten times. The chain is built from TRBV4-2 and TRBJ2-3, with 9 positions matching TRBD2. The germline V gene encodes CDR1 LGHNA and CDR2 YNFKEQ. CDR3 length equals 16 residues. Trimming removed 1 base from V and 0 bases from J; junction bases left unmatched: 2. The CDR3 nucleotides read TGTGCCAGCAGCCAAGGACTAGCGGCTAGCACAGATACGCAGTATTTT. Amino acids: CASSQGLAASTDTQYF.

Points on this clonotype: This is likely a read error, given that the CDR3 carries no conserved phenylalanine or tryptophan at its end. The DNA is left out, because the CDR3 cannot be placed on it with certainty; the CDR3 is given as TCRdb lists it. The chain joins TRBV20-1 to TRBJ2-1; the D call of TRBD2 is as the table states it, not checked on the DNA. Germline V CDR1 and CDR2: DFQATT, SNEGSKA (reference sequence). The CDR3 is 15 residues long, counting both termini. CDR3 in amino acids: CSAPPPSGKHNEQIL.

This clonotype was observed at least ten times. An end of the junction does not agree with germline; a read error may underlie this. The J gene is TRBJ2-2, the V gene TRBV10-3; D remains unclear. CDR1 is ENHRY, CDR2 SYGVKD, per germline. This CDR3 is 13 amino acids long. The CDR3 is CAISDRNAGELFF. DNA for the CDR3: TGTGCCATCAGTGACAGGAACGCCGGGGAGCTGTTTTTT.

The chain employs TRBV20-1 and TRBJ2-3, with D perhaps TRBD2 (5 bases). The CDR3 is 17 residues long. Per germline, CDR1 DFQATT and CDR2 SNEGSKA (reference sequence). Trimming removed 1 base at V and 3 bases at J, with 20 bases between. CDR3 nucleotides: TGCAGTGCTAGAGCCACCGGGGTTAAAGGGATGACAGATACGCAGTATTTT. It encodes CSARATGVKGMTDTQYF.

The V gene is TRBV6-5, the J gene TRBJ1-3, with a tentative D call TRBD1 (5 bases). In germline, CDR1 is MNHEY, CDR2 SVGAGI. V was clipped by 2 bases and J by 0 bases, with 5 bases between them. The CDR3 loop spans 14 amino acids. The CDR3 nucleotides read TGTGCCAGCAGTTACGGGGGCTCTGGAAACACCATATATTTT. It is translated as CASSYGGSGNTIYF.